A selection of T cell receptor beta chains follows, all from one sample in a study of cytomegalovirus exposure and HLA in healthy donors. The table came from immunoSEQ multiplex PCR; TCRdb's copy has only in-frame clones and leaves some out. The repertoire holds some 65,000 clones, with approximately 97% as singletons. Source material: PBMCs. The receptors were sampled from a man between 18 and 35 years old in good health and CMV-seronegative. CDR3s include the opening cysteine and the closing phenylalanine or tryptophan. A D gene is named only where the DNA matches it firmly. Only part of the rows carry a size: once, few, many, or a class if the clone is expanded.

size	V	D	J	DNA	CDR3
.	TRBV2	TRBD1	TRBJ2-7	TGTGCCAGCAGTGACCCCTACACAGGGGCGTACGAGCAGTACTTC	CASSDPYTGAYEQYF
.	TRBV9	TRBD2	TRBJ2-1	TGTGCCAGCAGCGTAGTGGGGTTGGGGAGGGTCTTC	CASSVVGLGRVF
.	TRBV5-1	TRBD2	TRBJ2-1	TGCGCCAGCAGCTTAGTGACTAGCGGCAATGAGCAGTTCTTC	CASSLVTSGNEQFF
once	TRBV11-2	.	TRBJ2-3	TGTGCCAGCAGCTTACAGGATACGCAGTATTTT	CASSLQDTQYF
.	TRBV10-3	.	TRBJ1-4	TGTGCCAGCCAGACGGGATCAAATGAAAAACTGTTTTTT	CASQTGSNEKLFF
once	TRBV19	.	TRBJ1-3	TGTGCCAGTAGTCCCTTGGGGGGGCAATCTGGAAACACCATATATTTT	CASSPLGGQSGNTIYF
.	TRBV28	TRBD1	TRBJ1-1	TGTGCCAGCCGAACCAGACAGGGGAAAGCTTTCTTT	CASRTRQGKAFF
.	TRBV4-1	.	TRBJ2-7	TGCGCCAGCAGCCAAGAAGAAACAGGCCCCTACGAGCAGTACTTC	CASSQEETGPYEQYF
.	TRBV11-2	.	TRBJ1-2	TGTGCCAGCAGTTCAGGGGCAGGAAGCTACACCTTC	CASSSGAGSYTF
.	TRBV19	TRBD1	TRBJ2-7	TGTGCCAGTAGTATATGGGGACAGGGGGCGAATGAGCAGTACTTC	CASSIWGQGANEQYF
.	TRBV2	TRBD1	TRBJ1-4	TGTGCCTGGGCGGACAGGGTAATTGAAAAACTGTTTTTT	CAWADRVIEKLFF
.	TRBV2	.	TRBJ2-1	TGTGCCAGCAAGGCGGGGAGCTCCTACAATGAGCAGTTCTTC	CASKAGSSYNEQFF
.	TRBV9	.	TRBJ1-4	TGTGCCAGCAGCCCCTGGGACACCTATGAAAAACTGTTTTTT	CASSPWDTYEKLFF
.	TRBV4-1	.	TRBJ2-7	TGCGCCAGCAGCCCGGGACTTTCATCCTACGAGCAGTACTTC	CASSPGLSSYEQYF
.	TRBV6-4	TRBD1	TRBJ2-7	TGTGCCAGCAGTGAGGGCGGGACAGGGATCTCCTACGAGCAGTACTTC	CASSEGGTGISYEQYF
.	TRBV28	TRBD1	TRBJ1-2	TGTGCCAGCAGCCGACAGGGAAACTATGGCTACACCTTC	CASSRQGNYGYTF
.	TRBV6-6	TRBD2	TRBJ2-1	TGTGCCAGCAGTTCGGGACTAGCGGGGGGCAATGAGCAGTTCTTC	CASSSGLAGGNEQFF
.	TRBV29-1	.	TRBJ2-5	TGCAGCGCGAAGGGGGGGCAGGGGAAAGAGACCCAGTACTTC	CSAKGGQGKETQYF
.	TRBV6-5	.	TRBJ2-3	TGTGCCAGCAGTTACGAGGAGGGAGATACGCAGTATTTT	CASSYEEGDTQYF
.	TRBV19	.	TRBJ2-3	TGTGCCAGTAGTGGTTCAACAGTTACCGGCACAGATACGCAGTATTTT	CASSGSTVTGTDTQYF
.	TRBV11-3	TRBD2	TRBJ2-5	TGTGCCAGCAGCTTGGGGGGGGACCTCCAAGAGACCCAGTACTTC	CASSLGGDLQETQYF
.	TRBV18	TRBD2	TRBJ2-2	TGTGCCAGCTCCCGGACTAGCGGGAGGTACACCGGGGAGCTGTTTTTT	CASSRTSGRYTGELFF
.	TRBV6-9	TRBD1	TRBJ2-7	TGTGCCAGCAGCGACTATGACAGGGGAACCTCCTACGAGCAGTACTTC	CASSDYDRGTSYEQYF
.	TRBV10-3	.	TRBJ1-2	TGTGCCATCAGTGAGGGCGGGGCTAACTATGGCTACACCTTC	CAISEGGANYGYTF
few	TRBV5-6	.	TRBJ1-2	TGTGCCAGCAGTCACGGACAGAATAACTATGGCTACACCTTC	CASSHGQNNYGYTF
.	TRBV6-1	TRBD1	TRBJ2-1	TGTGCCAGCAGTGAAGCGCTGAGGGACAGGGGCGCCTACAATGAGCAGTTCTTC	CASSEALRDRGAYNEQFF
.	TRBV19	.	TRBJ1-5	TGTGCCAGTAGTATAGATATCCCTAGGAATAGCAATCAGCCCCAGCATTTT	CASSIDIPRNSNQPQHF
once	TRBV6-6	.	TRBJ1-5	TGTGCCAGCAGCCGCCGGGCAGGGCAGCCCCAGCATTTT	CASSRRAGQPQHF
.	TRBV7-9	TRBD1	TRBJ1-2	TGTGCCAGCAGCTTAGTGGGACAGGGGTCTGGCTACACCTTC	CASSLVGQGSGYTF